What follows are 14 T cell receptor beta chains derived from one specimen sequenced in a study of regulatory T cells in long-lasting Graves disease. Time point here: newly diagnosed GD, antithyroid drugs for less than 3 months. Isolated PBMC RNA provided the starting material for the TCR library. CDR3-region Arm-PCR and iRepertoire HTBI primers produced the TCR beta libraries. TCRdb itself ran the multiplex PCR reads through MiXCR, one entry per CDR3 protein. Of roughly 430,000 distinct CDR3 sequences listed, over 15% are singletons. These data are also associated with another study on T cells in Graves' hyperthyroidism and ophthalmopathy.

The starting material was peripheral blood mononuclear cells (PBMCs), obtained at new diagnosis, from a patient treated with antithyroid drugs. Every receptor here comes from a woman in her 30s with Graves disease.

This sequence joins TRBV28 and TRBJ2-3; weak D call: TRBD1 (6 bases). The CDR3 is 15 residues long. CDR1 MDHEN and CDR2 SYDVKM come from the germline V gene. V dropped 5 bases and J dropped 10 bases, with 22 bases sitting between them. DNA of the CDR3: TGTGCCAGCAGTCCTAGGGACATGGCCACTGGTGCGCAGTATTTT. Protein sequence: CASSPRDMATGAQYF.

CDR3 region: CASSHGDGVREQYF. CDR3 DNA sequence: TGTGCCAGCAGTCACGGGGACGGAGTGAGGGAGCAGTACTTC. This chain connects TRBV28 to TRBJ2-7, with D perhaps matching TRBD1 or TRBD2 (5 bases each). V was pared by 5 bases and J by 7 bases, with 18 bases between. CDR1 MDHEN and CDR2 SYDVKM come from the germline V gene. The length of the CDR3 is 14 residues. The full variable domain, rest sourced from reference TRBV28 and TRBJ2-7, is DVKVTQSSRYLVKRTGEKVFLECVQDMDHENMFWYRQDPGLGLRLIYFSYDVKMKEKGDIPEGYSVSREKKERFSLILESASTNQTSMYLCASSHGDGVREQYFGPGTRLTVT.

This clonotype occurred a few times. The J gene is TRBJ1-2, the V gene TRBV9, with 9 bases lining up with TRBD1. This CDR3 contains 13 residues. Germline CDR1 reads SGDLS; CDR2 reads YYNGEE. The V gene end was trimmed by 3 bases and the J gene end by 6 bases; junction bases not matched to a gene: 3. The CDR3 nucleotides read TGTGCCAGCAGCGGGACAGGGGTCGATGGCTACACCTTC. It codes for CASSGTGVDGYTF.

The chain joins TRBV9 to TRBJ1-1; no definite D call. V lost 3 bases and J 6 bases, leaving 12 bases between the germline ends. Germline lookup yields CDR1 SGDLS and CDR2 YYNGEE. This CDR3 has 13 residues. Written as DNA, the CDR3 is TGTGCCAGCAGCGCCTCCACGGGCGCTGAAGCTTTCTTT. Translating gives CASSASTGAEAFF.

This clonotype has only a few counts. This chain uses TRBV5-1 with TRBJ2-1, with TRBD2 matching 11 bases. Germline V gene data show CDR1 as SGHRS and CDR2 as YFSETQ. The V gene end was trimmed by 1 base and the J gene end by 4 bases; junction bases not matched to a gene: 4. CDR3 length: 16 residues. The CDR3 here is CASSLTSGSSYNEQFF. The CDR3 nucleotides are TGCGCCAGCAGCTTGACTAGCGGGAGCTCTTACAATGAGCAGTTCTTC.

This clonotype was observed at least ten times. The rearrangement uses TRBV12-3 or TRBV12-4 and TRBJ2-1; D gene unclear. The V and J ends lost 4 bases and 4 bases respectively, with 8 bases between them. The CDR3 spans 13 residues. CDR3 sequence (DNA): TGTGCCAGCAGTTGGGGTTCTTACAATGAGCAGTTCTTC. Protein product: CASSWGSYNEQFF.

This clonotype was counted a few times. CDR3 nucleotides: TGCGCCAGCAGCCAAGGAAGAATGGGCAGGGGCGAAGGAGCTTTCTTT. Its translation is CASSQGRMGRGEGAFF. V gene TRBV4-1 combines with J gene TRBJ1-1; perhaps TRBD1 as D (6 bases). Germline V gene data show CDR1 as MGHRA and CDR2 as YSYEKL. Between the trimmed V and J ends, which lost 1 base and 10 bases, there was a span of 22 bases. The CDR3 contains 16 residues.

This clonotype was detected once. The chain has TRBV28 and TRBJ1-1, with 11 bases that match TRBD1. The CDR3 spans 17 residues. Germline V gene data show CDR1 as MDHEN and CDR2 as SYDVKM. J gave up 3 bases and V 6 bases, and 12 bases lay outside the gene matches. The CDR3, as DNA: TGTGCCAGCAGCACCGGGACAGGGGGTCCCTTGGACACTGAAGCTTTCTTT. Protein product: CASSTGTGGPLDTEAFF. Complete variable domain (other parts from reference TRBV28 and TRBJ1-1): DVKVTQSSRYLVKRTGEKVFLECVQDMDHENMFWYRQDPGLGLRLIYFSYDVKMKEKGDIPEGYSVSREKKERFSLILESASTNQTSMYLCASSTGTGGPLDTEAFFGQGTRLTVV.

V and J are TRBV7-2 and TRBJ1-1, with D hard to call. The CDR3 is 14 amino acids. CDR1 SGHTA and CDR2 FQGNSA come from the germline V gene. Trimming stripped 0 bases from V and 2 bases from J, with 7 bases between. The CDR3 loop is CASSLALTNTEAFF. The CDR3 bases are TGTGCCAGCAGCTTAGCACTAACTAACACTGAAGCTTTCTTT.

This clonotype came up many times. The CDR3 DNA reads as TGTGCCAGCAGTTTATGGGCGGGAGGCCTCTACGAGCAGTACTTC. Protein product: CASSLWAGGLYEQYF. The chain employs TRBV27 and TRBJ2-7; TRBD2 aligns across 8 bases. In germline, CDR1 is MNHEY, CDR2 SMNVEV (reference sequence). CDR3 length: 15 residues. V dropped 1 base and J dropped 3; count of bases not matched to a gene: 5.

The table lists this clonotype with many counts. The chain joins TRBV30 to TRBJ2-5; 9 nucleotides align to TRBD2. The CDR3 sequence is 16 residues long. Looked up from germline, CDR1 is GTSNPN and CDR2 is SVGIG (reference sequence). The junction had 9 bases not matched to a gene; V was cut back by 0 bases and J by 4 bases. For the CDR3, the DNA is TGTGCCTGGAGTGTATGGGGTAGCGGGAGCGTAGAGACCCAGTACTTC. This sequence encodes CAWSVWGSGSVETQYF. The full variable domain, in which reference TRBV30 and TRBJ2-5 provide the parts outside the CDR3, is SQTIHQWPATLVQPVGSPLSLECTVEGTSNPNLYWYRQAAGRGLQLLFYSVGIGQISSEVPQNLSASRPQDRQFILSSKKLLLSDSGFYLCAWSVWGSGSVETQYFGPGTRLLVL.

V gene TRBV7-9 combines with J gene TRBJ1-1; D not resolved. V lost 3 bases, J lost 4 bases, and 12 bases lay in between. The CDR3 sequence is 14 residues long. Per the germline V gene, CDR1 is SEHNR and CDR2 is FQNEAQ (reference sequence). The CDR3 nucleotides are TGTGCCAGCAGCTTTTCCCCGCGAGGCACTGAAGCTTTCTTT. It specifies CASSFSPRGTEAFF.

This clonotype was recorded at least ten times. The J gene is TRBJ1-1, the V gene TRBV6-1; 7 bases map to TRBD1. The CDR3 covers 11 residues. Germline lookup yields CDR1 MNHNS and CDR2 SASEGT. Trimming took 6 bases from V and 11 from J; bases not matched to a gene: 6. CDR3 loop: CASRRGPEAFF. CDR3 DNA: TGTGCCAGCAGGAGGGGGCCGGAGGCTTTCTTT.

This clonotype was observed many times. The genes are TRBV11-2 and TRBJ1-1; D possibly corresponds to TRBD1 (5 bases). V was cut by 5 bases and J by 1 base, with 14 bases left in between. The CDR3 sequence is 15 residues long. Germline V gene data show CDR1 as SGHAT and CDR2 as FQNNGV. The CDR3 here is CASSHAGDPNTEAFF. The CDR3 nucleotides read TGTGCCAGCAGCCATGCGGGGGATCCGAACACTGAAGCTTTCTTT.